This entry features one TCR beta chain sequence. The data were taken from a study of blood T cell repertoires in COVID-19. On the study more broadly: Samples taken during acute and convalescent COVID-19 were collected in the United States, Italy and Spain. From T cells, B-cell-depleted T cells, or PBMCs came the material, which was cDNA or gDNA.

The authors' processing: Cell counts per sample came from amplifying reference gene primers. Some clones are missing from TCRdb's copy, which holds only in-frame ones; the method was immunoSEQ multiplex PCR. Clonal size and the V and J genes are those of that table, whereas D and trimming came from the DNA. The sample carries 150,000 to 200,000 clones, 88% recorded once. Trimming removed 4 bases from V and 0 bases from J; junction bases left unmatched: 11. CDR3 length equals 18 residues. CDR1 is PRHDT, CDR2 FYEKMQ, per germline (reference sequence). The sequencing input was peripheral blood. The chain couples TRBV13 to TRBJ2-5; 10 nucleotides line up with TRBD2. The receptor comes from a man between 45 and 60 years old who had recovered from COVID-19. CDR3 in DNA: TGTGCCAGCAGCTCTTGGACTAGCGGAACCCTGTACCAAGAGACCCAGTACTTC. As protein: CASSSWTSGTLYQETQYF.